The 21 T cell receptor beta chains in this list originate from one sample, sequenced in a study of chemoradiotherapy in HPV16-positive cancers. Some clones are missing from TCRdb's copy, which holds only in-frame ones; the method was immunoSEQ multiplex PCR. This sample has 30,000 to 35,000 clones, with 86% found just once. Here the sequenced sample was blood, taken from a patient who underwent chemoradiotherapy. These receptors came from a human donor with HPV-associated anogenital cancer.

The rearrangement joins TRBV7-8 to TRBJ1-5, with a possible D match to TRBD1 (6 bases). V was pared by 4 bases and J by 2 bases, with 24 bases between. Germline lookup yields CDR1 SGHVS and CDR2 FQNEAQ. The CDR3 contains 19 residues. CDR3 sequence: CASSSSLGQFLGGNQPQHF. DNA of the CDR3: TGTGCCAGCAGCTCCTCCCTCGGACAGTTCCTAGGGGGCAATCAGCCCCAGCATTTT.

The genes are TRBV19 and TRBJ1-6, with TRBD1 matching 8 bases. The CDR3 sequence is 14 residues long. CDR1 is LNHDA, CDR2 SQIVND, per germline (reference sequence). V was pared by 5 bases and J by 5 bases, with 2 bases of the junction left unmatched. The CDR3 loop reads CASSWTGNNSPLHF. The CDR3, as DNA: TGTGCCAGTAGTTGGACAGGGAATAATTCACCCCTCCACTTT.

In its sample, this clone was seen once. The rearrangement links TRBV9 to TRBJ2-1; TRBD1 matches 9 bases. The CDR3 covers 19 residues. The V gene end was trimmed by 0 bases and the J gene end by 0 bases; junction bases not matched to a gene: 10. Germline assignment: CDR1 SGDLS and CDR2 YYNGEE. DNA of the CDR3: TGTGCCAGCAGCGTAGCGGCGGGACAGGGTATCAGCTCCTACAATGAGCAGTTCTTC. Translated: CASSVAAGQGISSYNEQFF.

The chain has TRBV29-1 and TRBJ1-2; 9 bases fit TRBD1. V lost 3 bases to trimming and J lost 6 bases; unmatched junction nucleotides: 5. CDR1 SQVTM and CDR2 ANQGSEA come from the germline V gene. The CDR3 covers 13 residues. The CDR3: CSVDDRGSDGYTF. The CDR3 nucleotides read TGCAGCGTTGACGACAGGGGGAGCGATGGCTACACCTTC.

The chain recombines TRBV18 with TRBJ1-6; D possibly corresponds to TRBD1 (6 bases). The CDR3 loop spans 15 amino acids. V was trimmed by 5 bases and J by 5 bases, leaving 13 bases between them. Germline V CDR1 and CDR2: KGHSH, LQKENI. CDR3 nucleotide sequence: TGTGCCAGCTCAGTGAGGGACATGAATAATTCACCCCTCCACTTT. It yields the protein CASSVRDMNNSPLHF.

The CDR3 reads CASSSTGSGEKLFF. Written as DNA, the CDR3 is TGTGCCAGCAGTTCGACAGGGAGCGGGGAAAAACTGTTTTTT. The chain joins TRBV28 to TRBJ1-4; 7 bases are shared with TRBD1. The junction had 7 bases not matched to a gene; V was cut back by 4 bases and J by 8 bases. Per germline, CDR1 MDHEN and CDR2 SYDVKM. The CDR3 has 14 residues.

The sample holds one count of this clone. The CDR3 nucleotides are TGTGCCAGCAGCCTTAGCGGGGGGGCCTACAATGAGCAGTTCTTC. Amino acid sequence: CASSLSGGAYNEQFF. The V call is TRBV5-4, the J call TRBJ2-1, with 11 bases matching TRBD2. V gave up 4 bases and J gave up 2 bases; unmatched junction bases: 2. This CDR3 region has 15 residues. CDR1 is SGHNT and CDR2 is YYREEE in the germline V gene (reference sequence).

The rearrangement links TRBV19 to TRBJ2-7; 9 positions match TRBD1. Germline V lookup: CDR1 LNHDA, CDR2 SQIVND (reference sequence). V shed 5 bases and J 4 bases; nucleotides not matched to a gene: 9. This CDR3 region has 15 residues. The CDR3 loop reads CASSARTGEGYEQYF. The CDR3 DNA reads TGTGCCAGTAGTGCACGGACAGGGGAGGGGTACGAGCAGTACTTC. Filled out from reference TRBV19 and TRBJ2-7, the complete variable domain reads DGGITQSPKYLFRKEGQNVTLSCEQNLNHDAMYWYRQDPGQGLRLIYYSQIVNDFQKGDIAEGYSVSREKKESFPLTVTSAQKNPTAFYLCASSARTGEGYEQYFGPGTRLTVT.

This chain uses TRBV13 with TRBJ2-5; TRBD2 might be the D (5 bases). V was shortened by 4 bases and J by 5 bases, with 14 bases between the two germline ends. This CDR3 contains 14 residues. CDR1 PRHDT and CDR2 FYEKMQ come from the germline V gene (reference sequence). The CDR3 DNA follows: TGTGCCAGCAGCTCCGGGATCCGAGGGGAGACCCAGTACTTC. This codes for CASSSGIRGETQYF.

This clone was seen just once. The chain combines TRBV25-1 with TRBJ2-7; D gene uncertain. This CDR3 is built from 15 residues. V dropped 3 bases and J dropped 2 bases, with 14 bases sitting between them. CDR1 MGHDK and CDR2 SYGVNS come from the germline V gene. Here the CDR3 reads CASSDSPLATYEQYF. In nucleotides, the CDR3 is TGTGCCAGCAGTGACTCACCGCTGGCCACCTACGAGCAGTACTTC.

The genes are TRBV7-2 and TRBJ1-4; D is possibly TRBD1 (6 bases). The V end was cut by 2 bases, the J end by 8 bases, with 9 bases between. CDR3 length: 13 amino acids. Germline CDR1 is SGHTA and CDR2 is FQGNSA. The CDR3 DNA reads TGTGCCAGCAGCTTACAGAGGGGGGAAAAACTGTTTTTT. Protein: CASSLQRGEKLFF.

CDR3 DNA: TGTGCCAGCAGCCAGACAGGGATGAACACTGAAGCTTTCTTT. Encoded protein: CASSQTGMNTEAFF. The rearrangement links TRBV6-5 to TRBJ1-1, with TRBD1 matching 7 bases. The CDR3 is made up of 14 amino acids. In germline, CDR1 is MNHEY, CDR2 SVGAGI. Trimming removed 6 bases from V and 0 bases from J; junction bases left unmatched: 4.

V is TRBV29-1 and J is TRBJ2-1; D may be TRBD2 (7 bases). Trimming stripped 7 bases from V and 6 bases from J, with 25 bases between. This CDR3 has 16 residues. CDR1 and CDR2 (germline): SQVTM, ANQGSEA. CDR3 DNA: TGCAGCGCCGACCGGGTGGGGGGGGCACAGGGCAATGAGCAGTTCTTC. Translation: CSADRVGGAQGNEQFF.

The rearrangement joins TRBV7-9 to TRBJ2-5, with a possible D match to TRBD2 (6 bases). Trimming pared 5 bases from V and 1 base from J, leaving 17 bases between. Germline-derived CDR1 and CDR2 are SEHNR and FQNEAQ (reference sequence). The CDR3 contains 16 residues. Written as DNA, the CDR3 is TGTGCCAGCAGCCCCTCAGGCGGGGCAGCCCAAGAGACCCAGTACTTC. Encoded protein: CASSPSGGAAQETQYF.

The chain links TRBV5-6 to TRBJ1-2; D uncertain. This CDR3 has 14 amino acids. Germline CDR1 is SGHDT and CDR2 is YYEEEE. The V end was cut by 7 bases, the J end by 4 bases, with 17 bases between. This CDR3 is CASGGLSSSYGYTF. DNA for the CDR3: TGTGCCAGCGGAGGACTGTCTTCTAGCTATGGCTACACCTTC.

The chain has TRBV2 and TRBJ2-6, with D perhaps TRBD1 or TRBD2 (6 bases each). V was trimmed by 6 bases and J by 4 bases, leaving 10 bases between them. The CDR3 is made up of 14 amino acids. The germline gives CDR1 SNHLY, CDR2 FYNNEI. CDR3 sequence reads: CASSRGGGANVLTF. CDR3 coding DNA: TGTGCCAGCAGCAGGGGAGGCGGGGCCAACGTCCTGACTTTC. Using reference TRBV2 and TRBJ2-6 for the parts outside the CDR3, the full variable domain is EPEVTQTPSHQVTQMGQEVILRCVPISNHLYFYWYRQILGQKVEFLVSFYNNEISEKSEIFDDQFSVERPDGSNFTLKIRSTKLEDSAMYFCASSRGGGANVLTFGAGSRLTVL.

This clone was picked up a small number of times. The chain joins TRBV5-6 to TRBJ1-2; D may be TRBD1 (6 bases). The CDR3 is made up of 14 amino acids. Germline CDR1 is SGHDT and CDR2 is YYEEEE. Trimming shortened V by 0 bases and J by 8 bases, and 14 bases separated the two germline ends. As DNA, the CDR3 is TGTGCCAGCAGCTTGGGAACAGGGACCAGGGGCTACACCTTC. It translates to CASSLGTGTRGYTF. Variable domain in full (rest from reference TRBV5-6 and TRBJ1-2): DAGVTQSPTHLIKTRGQQVTLRCSPKSGHDTVSWYQQALGQGPQFIFQYYEEEERQRGNFPDRFSGHQFPNYSSELNVNALLLGDSALYLCASSLGTGTRGYTFGSGTRLTVV.

The table lists this clone with a few counts. The chain couples TRBV19 to TRBJ2-3; maybe TRBD1 (5 bases). Per germline, CDR1 LNHDA and CDR2 SQIVND (reference sequence). The CDR3 loop spans 14 amino acids. V was pared by 1 base and J by 4 bases, with 9 bases between. The CDR3 region is CASSIGRVADTQYF. In DNA form, the CDR3 reads TGTGCCAGTAGTATAGGCAGGGTGGCAGATACGCAGTATTTT.

V is TRBV15 and J is TRBJ2-1; D possibly corresponds to TRBD2 (6 bases). The CDR3 consists of 17 residues. Looked up from germline, CDR1 is LNHNV and CDR2 is YYDKDF (reference sequence). V lost 0 bases, J lost 9 bases, and 21 bases lay in between. The CDR3 loop is CATSREEGFKAEGEQFF. CDR3 nucleotide sequence: TGTGCCACCAGCAGAGAAGAGGGATTCAAGGCGGAGGGTGAGCAGTTCTTC.

About this clone itself: Other nucleotide sequences from this sample produce the same CDR3. The gene calls are TRBV4-3 and TRBJ2-7; D might be TRBD1 or TRBD2, each matching 5 bases. Germline values: CDR1 LGHNA, CDR2 YSLEER. The CDR3 length is 15 residues. Deletions cut 0 bases from V and 2 bases from J, with 11 bases between. CDR3 sequence: CASSQERGLAYEQYF. In DNA form, the CDR3 reads TGCGCCAGCAGCCAAGAGAGGGGTTTAGCCTACGAGCAGTACTTC.

The rearrangement uses TRBV19 and TRBJ1-5; 9 bases agree with TRBD1. CDR1 is LNHDA, CDR2 SQIVND, per germline (reference sequence). The CDR3 length is 19 residues. V was clipped by 4 bases and J by 4 bases; unmatched bases: 17. This CDR3 reads CASSTLLNRGRILNQPQHF. DNA of the CDR3: TGTGCCAGTAGTACCTTACTAAACAGGGGGCGCATTCTAAATCAGCCCCAGCATTTT.